This T cell receptor (beta chain) is drawn from a study of blood T cell repertoires in COVID-19. Produced via immunoSEQ multiplex PCR; TCRdb's table is partial and in-frame only. The sample holds 110,000 to 150,000 clones, 65% to 85% seen once. The CDR3 is made up of 15 amino acids. Germline CDR1 reads LNHDA; CDR2 reads SQIVND (reference sequence). The ends lost 6 bases at V and 8 bases at J; junction bases unmatched: 10. The TCR comes from a human donor in a cohort sampled during active COVID-19. Source material: peripheral blood. The chain couples TRBV19 to TRBJ1-4; 9 bases map to TRBD1. The CDR3 sequence is CASSPTGGRREKLFF. The CDR3 DNA reads as TGTGCCAGTAGCCCGACAGGGGGAAGGAGAGAAAAACTGTTTTTT.